The 24 T cell receptor beta chains listed next were all sequenced from one sample in a study of CD8 T cells in Susac syndrome. When the RNA was reverse transcribed, random hexamers were used with an input of roughly 0.5 to 1 ug. TCRdb reprocessed the immunoSEQ multiplex PCR reads via MiXCR and lists one record per CDR3 protein. Seen here are 100,000 to 150,000 distinct CDR3 sequences, around 94% observed once, and the top ten hold 0.065% to 0.09%. Material for sequencing was CD4+ T cells from PBMCs. These receptors originate from a human donor in good health.

This chain links TRBV7-2 with TRBJ2-7, with D perhaps matching TRBD2 (6 bases). Germline assignment: CDR1 SGHTA and CDR2 FQGNSA. CDR3 size: 14 residues. V was shortened by 4 bases and J by 6 bases, with 16 bases between the two germline ends. CDR3 amino acids: CASSYAPSDGEQYF. The CDR3 DNA is TGTGCCAGCAGCTACGCACCTAGCGACGGCGAGCAGTACTTC.

The CDR3 DNA is TGTGCCAGCAGATACCTCCTGGGGGCTGGCTACACCTTC. As protein: CASRYLLGAGYTF. This chain uses TRBV6-1 with TRBJ1-2; a weak D match, TRBD1 (6 bases). Germline loops: CDR1 MNHNS, CDR2 SASEGT. There are 13 residues in the CDR3. Trimming stripped 6 bases from V and 7 bases from J, with 15 bases between.

The rearrangement uses TRBV20-1 and TRBJ2-1, with a tentative D call TRBD2 (5 bases). V was trimmed by 4 bases and J by 2 bases, leaving 9 bases between them. Germline CDR1 is DFQATT and CDR2 is SNEGSKA (reference sequence). This CDR3 has 13 amino acids. The CDR3 bases are TGCAGTGCTACGAGGGCCGCCTACAATGAGCAGTTCTTC. It codes for CSATRAAYNEQFF.

The DNA of the CDR3 is TGCGCCAGCAGCCGCGCGGGGGGCGAAACCTACGAGCAGTACTTC. Its protein product is CASSRAGGETYEQYF. The chain combines TRBV5-1 with TRBJ2-7, with 8 bases aligning to TRBD2. Germline CDR1 is SGHRS and CDR2 is YFSETQ. With 4 bases clipped from V and 2 bases from J, the junction kept 8 bases outside the gene matches. There are 15 residues in the CDR3.

This chain links TRBV25-1 with TRBJ1-1; the D is unclear. Germline values: CDR1 MGHDK, CDR2 SYGVNS. V dropped 0 bases and J dropped 7 bases, with 6 bases sitting between them. The CDR3 covers 12 residues. This chain's CDR3 is CASSEYSGEAFF. The CDR3 nucleotides read TGTGCCAGCAGTGAATACAGCGGTGAAGCTTTCTTT.

V is TRBV20-1 and J is TRBJ1-5; no clear D gene. V lost 2 bases and J 7 bases, leaving 12 bases between the germline ends. Germline CDR1 reads DFQATT; CDR2 reads SNEGSKA (reference sequence). The CDR3 consists of 13 residues. The CDR3 coding sequence is TGCAGTGCTAGAAGCGGCTCCGGGCAGCCCCAGCATTTT. Translated, it gives CSARSGSGQPQHF.

The chain uses TRBV7-2 and TRBJ1-3, with 8 nucleotides matching TRBD1. CDR1 is SGHTA, CDR2 FQGNSA, per germline. CDR3 length: 15 residues. Germline trimming cut 5 bases from V and 1 base from J; bases unmatched to any gene: 4. DNA of the CDR3: TGTGCCAGCAGCACGAGGACAGGGTCTGGAAACACCATATATTTT. This codes for CASSTRTGSGNTIYF. The full variable domain, in which reference TRBV7-2 and TRBJ1-3 provide the parts outside the CDR3, is GAGVSQSPSNKVTEKGKDVELRCDPISGHTALYWYRQSLGQGLEFLIYFQGNSAPDKSGLPSDRFSAERTGGSVSTLTIQRTQQEDSAVYLCASSTRTGSGNTIYFGEGSWLTVV.

V usage is TRBV14 and J usage is TRBJ2-2; D is undetermined. V was cut by 1 base and J by 5 bases, with 5 bases left in between. CDR1 is SGHDN and CDR2 is FVKESK in the germline V gene. CDR3 length equals 13 residues. CDR3 bases: TGTGCCAGCAGCCAAGCAGTAACCGGGGAGCTGTTTTTT. As protein: CASSQAVTGELFF.

This clonotype has only a few counts. This chain connects TRBV2 to TRBJ2-2; D remains unclear. V was cut by 3 bases and J by 3 bases, with 2 bases left in between. Germline V CDR1 and CDR2: SNHLY, FYNNEI. The CDR3 length is 12 residues. The CDR3 here is CASSDDTGELFF. CDR3 coding DNA: TGTGCCAGCAGTGACGACACCGGGGAGCTGTTTTTT.

The genes are TRBV20-1 and TRBJ2-7; D ambiguous. V dropped 6 bases and J dropped 0 bases, with 15 bases sitting between them. The CDR3 is 14 residues long. Germline CDR1 DFQATT, CDR2 SNEGSKA (reference sequence). CDR3 sequence reads: CSAESVSNSYEQYF. The CDR3 DNA follows: TGCAGTGCGGAAAGCGTCTCCAACTCCTACGAGCAGTACTTC.

Only one count was recorded for this clonotype. The rearrangement uses TRBV5-1 and TRBJ2-1; TRBD2 agrees at 11 bases. In germline, CDR1 is SGHRS, CDR2 YFSETQ. CDR3 length: 15 residues. Trimming at V came to 5 bases and at J to 10 bases, leaving 11 bases not matched to a gene. The CDR3: CASRTRLAGGPEQFF. For the CDR3, the DNA is TGCGCCAGCAGGACCAGGCTAGCGGGAGGCCCCGAGCAGTTCTTC.

V usage is TRBV13 and J usage is TRBJ2-7, with TRBD2 as a possible D gene (6 bases). Germline V gene lookup returns CDR1 PRHDT and CDR2 FYEKMQ (reference sequence). The CDR3 consists of 19 residues. The V end was cut by 1 base, the J end by 4 bases, with 26 bases between. Written as DNA, the CDR3 is TGTGCCAGCAGCTTAGTTTTTATCTATTTGCTGCGTGGGAGGTACGAGCAGTACTTC. It yields the protein CASSLVFIYLLRGRYEQYF.

This chain connects TRBV7-2 to TRBJ1-1, with a weak D call TRBD1 (5 bases). Germline CDR1 is SGHTA and CDR2 is FQGNSA. The V end was cut by 5 bases, the J end by 0 bases, with 13 bases between. The CDR3 length is 15 residues. CDR3 region: CASSGPGILNTEAFF. In nucleotides, the CDR3 is TGTGCCAGCAGCGGGCCAGGGATCTTGAACACTGAAGCTTTCTTT. Based on the CDR3 plus reference TRBV7-2 and TRBJ1-1, the full variable domain is GAGVSQSPSNKVTEKGKDVELRCDPISGHTALYWYRQSLGQGLEFLIYFQGNSAPDKSGLPSDRFSAERTGGSVSTLTIQRTQQEDSAVYLCASSGPGILNTEAFFGQGTRLTVV.

The rearrangement links TRBV5-1 to TRBJ2-1, with D perhaps matching TRBD1 or TRBD2 (6 bases each). The CDR3 extends over 14 amino acids. Trimming removed 6 bases from V and 0 bases from J, with 10 bases in between. Germline V gene sequence: CDR1 SGHRS, CDR2 YFSETQ. DNA of the CDR3: TGCGCCAGCAAGGGGGAGGCCTCCTACAATGAGCAGTTCTTC. Amino acids: CASKGEASYNEQFF.

This clonotype was seen just once. The J gene is TRBJ2-1, the V gene TRBV29-1, with 10 bases that match TRBD2. The CDR3 spans 15 residues. Germline lookup yields CDR1 SQVTM and CDR2 ANQGSEA. J was trimmed by 4 bases and V by 0 bases; bases with no gene match: 3. The CDR3 sequence: CSVEDRAGGYNEQFF. CDR3 DNA: TGCAGCGTTGAAGATCGAGCGGGAGGGTACAATGAGCAGTTCTTC.

The CDR3 is CASSLSGGTASSYNEQFF. In DNA form, the CDR3 reads TGTGCCAGCAGTTTATCCGGGGGGACGGCAAGCTCCTACAATGAGCAGTTCTTC. The chain employs TRBV27 and TRBJ2-1, with TRBD2 matching 7 bases. Germline CDR1 is MNHEY and CDR2 is SMNVEV (reference sequence). The CDR3 runs to 18 residues. The V and J ends lost 0 bases and 0 bases, in that order; junction bases with no gene match: 8.

Of note for this clonotype: One end of the junction does not line up with germline, which may come from a read error. The V call is TRBV23-1, the J call TRBJ2-2; D possibly corresponds to TRBD2 (5 bases). TRBV23-1 belongs to the ORF category, with a function that is uncertain. The CDR3 has 12 amino acids. The CDR3 protein is CASTSQHRGAVF. The CDR3 nucleotides are TGCGCCAGCACATCACAGCACCGGGGAGCTGTTTTT.

The J gene is TRBJ2-2, the V gene TRBV5-4; 9 positions match TRBD2. J lost 6 bases, V lost 2 bases, and 11 bases had no gene match. The V gene's germline CDR1 is SGHNT and CDR2 YYREEE (reference sequence). CDR3 length: 17 amino acids. The CDR3 nucleotides are TGTGCCAGCAGCTTACCGGGACTAGCAATTGGAGCCGGGGAGCTGTTTTTT. It translates to CASSLPGLAIGAGELFF.

The V and J genes are TRBV5-1 and TRBJ1-3, with D uncertain. V shed 2 bases and J shed 0 bases, with 12 bases lying between them. CDR1 and CDR2 (germline): SGHRS, YFSETQ. This CDR3 spans 16 amino acids. CDR3 sequence reads: CASSLAGTSSGNTIYF. The CDR3 DNA is TGCGCCAGCAGCTTAGCCGGCACCTCCTCTGGAAACACCATATATTTT.

The genes are TRBV5-4 and TRBJ2-4, with unresolved D. V shed 5 bases and J shed 1 base, with 16 bases lying between them. The CDR3 contains 16 residues. Germline V gene lookup returns CDR1 SGHNT and CDR2 YYREEE (reference sequence). CDR3 in DNA: TGTGCCAGCAGTCCTGACCAGGTCATGGCCAAAAACATTCAGTACTTC. Amino acid sequence: CASSPDQVMAKNIQYF.

The chain combines TRBV28 with TRBJ1-5; D not resolved. Germline values: CDR1 MDHEN, CDR2 SYDVKM. The V end lost 7 bases, the J end lost 6 bases, and 16 bases lay between the germline ends. The CDR3 spans 14 residues. CDR3 sequence: CASTRGVKGQPQHF. CDR3 nucleotides: TGTGCCAGCACCCGGGGAGTCAAAGGTCAGCCCCAGCATTTT.

This chain joins TRBV14 and TRBJ2-7; TRBD1 matches at 8 bases. The germline V gene encodes CDR1 SGHDN and CDR2 FVKESK. Germline trimming cut 3 bases from V and 4 bases from J; bases unmatched to any gene: 11. This CDR3 contains 16 residues. The DNA for the CDR3 is TGTGCCAGCAGCCACCTAGACAGGGGTGGAAGATACGAGCAGTACTTC. Protein: CASSHLDRGGRYEQYF.

The CDR3 loop is CASSLRGQGGYEQYF. The DNA for the CDR3 is TGTGCCAGCAGCTTAAGGGGACAGGGGGGCTACGAGCAGTACTTC. This chain uses TRBV7-9 with TRBJ2-7, with 11 bases matching TRBD1. With V trimmed by 2 bases and J by 3 bases, 3 bases remained unmatched. CDR3 length: 15 residues. The germline V gene encodes CDR1 SEHNR and CDR2 FQNEAQ (reference sequence).

The chain has TRBV13 and TRBJ2-7; D is possibly TRBD1 or TRBD2 (5 bases each). The length of the CDR3 is 17 residues. Germline loops: CDR1 PRHDT, CDR2 FYEKMQ (reference sequence). The CDR3 here is CAPNLCSWDLDGYEQYF. The CDR3, as DNA: TGTGCTCCCAATCTGTGTTCCTGGGACCTCGACGGCTACGAGCAGTACTTC.